This T cell receptor (beta chain) came from a study of post-analysis software for immune sequencing data (dated by TCRdb to the mid-2010s). Background on the whole study: The recorded disease courses included relapsing-remitting, secondary progressive and progressive-relapsing multiple sclerosis, and some patients had no subtype annotation. The patient repertoires were set against approximately 10 previously published healthy control repertoires from donors whose ages ranged from roughly 6 to 27 years. A subset of samples was prepared in parallel using single-end sample barcoding, then pooled and co-amplified after Illumina adapter ligation.

About this clonotype: Its antigen is currently not known. Base qualities are missing; no much larger clone stands one base away.

Library method: PCR. The sample was run on an Illumina HiSeq 2500. To reduce PCR and sequencing biases, unique molecular identifiers were built into the TCR beta cDNA libraries. Around 500,000 cDNA molecules were obtained for every 1 to 10 million input T cells, so each molecule roughly corresponded to one T cell. The patient libraries were prepared and sequenced with the same protocol used for the earlier healthy control dataset. Samples belonging to the same batch were prepared together, multiplexed and sequenced on a shared HiSeq lane. In the paper's pipeline: Raw barcoded reads were processed with MIGEC, discarding single-read molecular identifier groups before consensus assembly and CDR3 extraction. Clonotype tables were post-analysed with VDJtools, and diversity was normalized by down-sampling all datasets to the smallest sample size. To correct batch-related cross-sample contamination, repertoire overlap clustering matched CDR3 amino acid sequences but not nucleotide sequences. In-frame beta chains were kept once TCRdb had trimmed the public reads at Q25 with fastp and called clones with MiXCR. For every CDR3 protein sequence, its rows merge into one entry that carries the most common genes and DNA. TCRdb, not the original authors, processed these V and J calls. For this sample the table gives about 540,000 distinct CDR3 sequences, of which under 40% were detected only once. The ten largest clonotypes hold about 5.6% of the sample.

Study-level results and caveats: Direct clustering with F measure showed strong co-clustering of samples prepared in the same batch, prompting a batch-effect correction. Normalized Chao1 diversity was significantly lower in multiple sclerosis patients than controls, suggesting substantial peripheral T-cell clonal expansion. The multiple sclerosis patient group was slightly younger than the control group. Significantly higher frequencies in patients than in controls were found for about 5 TRBV segments, including TRBV5-6, TRBV5-1 and TRBV20-1.

TCR beta repertoires were profiled from peripheral blood of over 10 young patients with multiple sclerosis to demonstrate the VDJtools post-analysis software. The patients with multiple sclerosis were children and adolescents between roughly 6 and 16 years of age. Spanning cysteine to phenylalanine, the CDR3 consists of 15 amino acids. Kept here is only the CDR3 DNA, which spans 45 bases and is read in frame from base 1. Between the V and J ends, shortened by 3 bases and 0 bases respectively, the junction contains 12 bases. According to the germline V gene (reference sequence), CDR1 reads DFQATT and CDR2 reads SNEGSKA.

The specimen was blood. This sequence uses TRBV20-1 and TRBJ1-5; 5 matching bases give a weak D call of TRBD1. The TCR was taken from a girl aged 2-17 years with multiple sclerosis. The nucleotides are TGCAGTGCTAGTAGCGGGGCCATTAGCAATCAGCCCCAGCATTTT. Its protein is CSASSGAISNQPQHF.